Detailed here is one T cell receptor (beta chain). This clone was recorded only once. The antigen it recognizes is unknown. No qualities accompany the bases; no much larger clone lies one base away. Enrolling through a virtual design, the prospective study's participants ranged in age from roughly 18 to 100 years and lived across roughly 23 United States geographic areas. In the prospective study, participants were assigned to cohorts based on the clinical history participants reported in a screening survey and a study questionnaire. Mobile phlebotomists in the prospective study collected whole blood, serum and a nasopharyngeal or oropharyngeal swab from every participant. Prospective study participants could optionally give additional blood draws and questionnaires over an approximately two-month period. Prospective study blood samples were shipped either frozen or at room temperature before DNA extraction.

The entry originates in a study of blood T cell repertoires in COVID-19 (dated by TCRdb to the early 2020s). The study in broad terms: Collaborator samples came from the United States, Italy and Spain and covered acute and convalescent phases of COVID-19. The material from the prospective study consisted of cDNA or gDNA derived from T cells, B-cell-depleted T cells, or PBMCs. Subjects who had been exposed to COVID-19, were actively infected with it, or had recovered from it provided the deeply sampled blood TCRbeta repertoires that made up the dataset. Samples were obtained from the ongoing ImmuneRACE study (first 160 participants) and from roughly 1,300 subjects provided by 6 global collaborators. A de-identified subject ID, COVID-19 status, age in years and sex were almost always included in the sample metadata. Where HLA class I and class II types were available, the types were taken from metadata supplied by the sample provider, not from assay-based typing. A freely available public database, intended as a resource for researchers studying the immune response to SARS-CoV-2, is where the repertoires were released.

The investigation overall reported the following: Clinical and demographic metadata were provided uncurated, with the amount varying by source and participant.

V ends up 0 bases short and J 2 bases short, with an unmatched junction base count of 2. The CDR3 runs 15 residues from the cysteine to the phenylalanine. The retained sequence is limited to the CDR3, 45 bases, with the frame set at the first base. Via the germline V gene (reference sequence), CDR1 is LNHNV and CDR2 YYDKDF. TCRbeta CDR3 regions were amplified from genomic DNA using the immunoSEQ Assay, a bias-controlled multiplex PCR. In the paper's pipeline: The number of nucleated cells in each sample was estimated by amplification of reference gene primers within the assay. To quantify the absolute abundance of each unique TCRbeta CDR3 rearrangement, sequence reads were collapsed and filtered. For each sample, productive Simpson clonality was calculated as the square root of Simpson's diversity index across productive rearrangements. TCRdb limited this immuneACCESS table to in-frame rearrangements with V and J called. A share of clones is missing; checked studies link under half to unresolved V genes, and the rest is unexplained. D and trimming were read from the DNA, whereas the V and J calls and clone size are those reported in that table. For this sample the table gives about 210,000 clones, of which roughly 87% were detected only once. The top ten clonotypes cover under 13% of the sample.

The sample consisted of PBMCs or T cells enriched from blood (not recorded which). Here the chain combines TRBV15 and TRBJ2-5; 8 of the junction bases match TRBD2. The sequence derives from a man younger than 35 with acute COVID-19. The CDR3 protein sequence reads: CATSREAGVQETQYF. At the DNA level, the sequence is TGTGCCACCAGCAGAGAAGCGGGAGTTCAAGAGACCCAGTACTTC.